The source of this TCR beta chain is a study of cytomegalovirus exposure and HLA in healthy donors. The study ran its PCR with 60 Vbeta and 13 Jbeta primers. TCRdb keeps only in-frame clones here, not all; method: immunoSEQ multiplex PCR. This sample carries 150,000 or so clones, with 1.6% going to the ten biggest clones. The CDR3 is 14 residues long. V lost 7 bases, J lost 5 bases, and 9 bases stayed unmatched. Germline CDR1 is SGHRS and CDR2 is YFSETQ. This chain connects TRBV5-1 to TRBJ1-5; 7 bases fit TRBD1. The sequence derives from a woman aged 45 to 65 in good health and CMV-seronegative. Sequencing was done on a sample of PBMCs. Here the CDR3 reads CASRPTGNHQPQHF. CDR3 DNA: TGCGCCAGCCGGCCGACAGGGAACCATCAGCCCCAGCATTTT.